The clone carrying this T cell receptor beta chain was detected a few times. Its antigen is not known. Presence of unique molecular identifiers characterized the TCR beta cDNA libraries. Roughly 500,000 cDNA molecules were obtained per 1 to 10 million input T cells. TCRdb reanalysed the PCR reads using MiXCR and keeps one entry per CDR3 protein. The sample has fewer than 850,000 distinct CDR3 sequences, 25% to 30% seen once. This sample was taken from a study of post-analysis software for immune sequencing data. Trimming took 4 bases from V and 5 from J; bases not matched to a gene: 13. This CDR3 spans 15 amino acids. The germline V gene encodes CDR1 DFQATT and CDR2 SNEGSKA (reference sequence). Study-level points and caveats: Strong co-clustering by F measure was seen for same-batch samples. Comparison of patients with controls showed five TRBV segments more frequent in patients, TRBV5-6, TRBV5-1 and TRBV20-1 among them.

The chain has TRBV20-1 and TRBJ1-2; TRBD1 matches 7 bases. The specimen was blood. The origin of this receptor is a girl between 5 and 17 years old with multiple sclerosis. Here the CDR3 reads CSATRGGGEGYGYTF. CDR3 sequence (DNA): TGCAGTGCTACTCGCGGAGGGGGCGAGGGGTATGGCTACACCTTC.